A selection of T cell receptor beta chains follows, all from one sample in a study of cytomegalovirus exposure and HLA in healthy donors. Generated by immunoSEQ multiplex PCR, the TCRdb table keeps only in-frame clones and is missing some. The sample shows 210,000 or so clones, around 86% of them seen only once. Sequencing was performed on PBMCs. The receptors were gathered from a man aged 30 to 45 in good health and CMV-seronegative. The CDR3 runs from the conserved cysteine through the conserved F or W. The D gene is left open where the match is weak. A row's size may be missing; if present it is once, few, many or a size class.

j_gene: TRBJ2-2
v_gene: TRBV5-4
d_gene: TRBD1
abundance: NA
CDR3aa: CASSRTGQAENTGELFF
CDR3nt: TGTGCCAGCAGCCGGACGGGACAGGCCGAGAACACCGGGGAGCTGTTTTTT

j_gene: TRBJ1-5
v_gene: TRBV6-5
d_gene: NA
abundance: few
CDR3aa: CASSPAGEGNQPQHF
CDR3nt: TGTGCCAGCAGTCCCGCCGGGGAAGGCAATCAGCCCCAGCATTTT

j_gene: TRBJ2-2
v_gene: TRBV18
d_gene: TRBD1
abundance: NA
CDR3aa: CASSRATGGGNTGELFF
CDR3nt: TGTGCCAGCTCGCGCGCCACAGGGGGCGGAAACACCGGGGAGCTGTTTTTT

j_gene: TRBJ2-3
v_gene: TRBV28
d_gene: TRBD1
abundance: NA
CDR3aa: CASSFTGGGTDTQYF
CDR3nt: TGTGCCAGCAGTTTTACAGGGGGTGGTACAGATACGCAGTATTTT

j_gene: TRBJ2-7
v_gene: TRBV5-1
d_gene: NA
abundance: few
CDR3aa: CASSSFGGSSYEQYF
CDR3nt: TGCGCCAGCAGCTCCTTTGGCGGAAGCTCCTACGAGCAGTACTTC

j_gene: TRBJ2-2
v_gene: TRBV5-6
d_gene: TRBD2
abundance: once
CDR3aa: CASSLVRGDGELFF
CDR3nt: TGTGCCAGCAGCCTCGTTCGGGGGGACGGGGAGCTGTTTTTT

j_gene: TRBJ1-4
v_gene: TRBV4-1
d_gene: NA
abundance: NA
CDR3aa: CASSRRTEANNEKLFF
CDR3nt: TGCGCCAGCAGCCGACGGACGGAGGCCAATAATGAAAAACTGTTTTTT

j_gene: TRBJ2-2
v_gene: TRBV2
d_gene: NA
abundance: NA
CDR3aa: CASTWSGTLNTGELFF
CDR3nt: TGTGCCAGCACCTGGAGCGGGACACTGAACACCGGGGAGCTGTTTTTT

j_gene: TRBJ2-1
v_gene: TRBV30
d_gene: NA
abundance: NA
CDR3aa: CAWTQGGRSYNEQFF
CDR3nt: TGTGCCTGGACTCAGGGGGGTCGCTCCTACAATGAGCAGTTCTTC

j_gene: TRBJ2-2
v_gene: TRBV5-6
d_gene: TRBD2
abundance: few
CDR3aa: CASTDLAGGVAGELFF
CDR3nt: TGTGCCAGCACAGACTTAGCGGGAGGGGTAGCCGGGGAGCTGTTTTTT

j_gene: TRBJ2-5
v_gene: TRBV28
d_gene: NA
abundance: once
CDR3aa: CASTAEGQGQETQYF
CDR3nt: TGTGCCAGCACCGCGGAGGGGCAAGGCCAAGAGACCCAGTACTTC

j_gene: TRBJ2-3
v_gene: TRBV7-6
d_gene: NA
abundance: NA
CDR3aa: CASSLKQGSTDTQYF
CDR3nt: TGTGCCAGCAGCTTAAAGCAGGGAAGCACAGATACGCAGTATTTT

j_gene: TRBJ1-5
v_gene: TRBV29-1
d_gene: TRBD1
abundance: NA
CDR3aa: CSVEVGPGTGSIQPQHF
CDR3nt: TGCAGCGTTGAAGTAGGTCCCGGGACAGGGTCCATTCAGCCCCAGCATTTT

j_gene: TRBJ1-6
v_gene: TRBV10-3
d_gene: NA
abundance: NA
CDR3aa: CAISEGQSSYNSPLHF
CDR3nt: TGTGCCATCAGTGAGGGGCAGAGCTCCTATAATTCACCCCTCCACTTT

j_gene: TRBJ1-2
v_gene: TRBV28
d_gene: TRBD1
abundance: once
CDR3aa: CASSLRTLGQSYGYTF
CDR3nt: TGTGCCAGCAGTTTACGCACCCTGGGACAGTCGTATGGCTACACCTTC

j_gene: TRBJ1-2
v_gene: TRBV28
d_gene: TRBD1
abundance: NA
CDR3aa: CASTLRGPNYGYTF
CDR3nt: TGTGCCAGCACCCTGAGGGGGCCTAACTATGGCTACACCTTC

j_gene: TRBJ2-7
v_gene: TRBV7-8
d_gene: NA
abundance: NA
CDR3aa: CASSFDNPYEQYF
CDR3nt: TGTGCCAGCAGCTTTGACAATCCCTACGAGCAGTACTTC

j_gene: TRBJ1-1
v_gene: TRBV6-1
d_gene: TRBD1
abundance: few
CDR3aa: CASSEGTGLETEAFF
CDR3nt: TGTGCCAGCAGTGAGGGGACAGGGCTGGAGACTGAAGCTTTCTTT

j_gene: TRBJ2-3
v_gene: TRBV7-9
d_gene: NA
abundance: NA
CDR3aa: CASSPTFSDTQYF
CDR3nt: TGTGCCAGCAGCCCCACTTTCTCAGATACGCAGTATTTT

j_gene: TRBJ1-2
v_gene: TRBV21-1
d_gene: NA
abundance: NA
CDR3aa: CASSTRVAARGRAGVGYGYTF
CDR3nt: TGTGCCAGCAGCACAAGGGTAGCTGCTCGTGGCAGGGCAGGGGTAGGCTATGGCTACACCTTC

j_gene: TRBJ1-2
v_gene: TRBV2
d_gene: TRBD1
abundance: NA
CDR3aa: CASSYGTGANYGYTF
CDR3nt: TGTGCCAGCAGTTATGGGACAGGAGCTAACTATGGCTACACCTTC

j_gene: TRBJ2-7
v_gene: TRBV27
d_gene: TRBD1
abundance: NA
CDR3aa: CASGTGQGIEQYF
CDR3nt: TGTGCCAGCGGGACGGGACAGGGAATCGAGCAGTACTTC

j_gene: TRBJ1-1
v_gene: TRBV5-4
d_gene: NA
abundance: few
CDR3aa: CASSGWTGTEAFF
CDR3nt: TGTGCCAGCAGCGGCTGGACGGGGACTGAAGCTTTCTTT

j_gene: TRBJ1-2
v_gene: TRBV6-6
d_gene: TRBD1
abundance: few
CDR3aa: CASSYETGDGYTF
CDR3nt: TGTGCCAGCAGTTACGAGACAGGGGATGGCTACACCTTC

j_gene: TRBJ2-7
v_gene: TRBV6-5
d_gene: NA
abundance: once
CDR3aa: CASSTAATYEQYF
CDR3nt: TGTGCCAGCAGTACAGCGGCGACCTACGAGCAGTACTTC

j_gene: TRBJ2-3
v_gene: TRBV27
d_gene: NA
abundance: once
CDR3aa: CASSFQGRDTQYF
CDR3nt: TGTGCCAGCAGTTTTCAGGGGAGAGATACGCAGTATTTT

j_gene: TRBJ2-1
v_gene: TRBV15
d_gene: TRBD2
abundance: NA
CDR3aa: CATRAGGIHSYNEQFF
CDR3nt: TGTGCCACCAGGGCGGGAGGAATACACTCCTACAATGAGCAGTTCTTC

j_gene: TRBJ1-2
v_gene: TRBV27
d_gene: TRBD1
abundance: once
CDR3aa: CASSKGTGLSYGYTF
CDR3nt: TGTGCCAGCAGCAAGGGGACAGGGTTGTCCTATGGCTACACCTTC

j_gene: TRBJ1-2
v_gene: TRBV19
d_gene: TRBD1
abundance: NA
CDR3aa: CASTASGQGADDFQGYTF
CDR3nt: TGTGCCAGTACCGCATCGGGACAGGGGGCAGACGACTTTCAGGGCTACACCTTC

j_gene: TRBJ2-7
v_gene: TRBV14
d_gene: NA
abundance: NA
CDR3aa: CASSQGGMTPTSSTSEYF
CDR3nt: NA

j_gene: TRBJ2-1
v_gene: TRBV6-1
d_gene: TRBD1
abundance: NA
CDR3aa: CASRPGQGANEQFF
CDR3nt: TGTGCCAGCAGACCGGGACAGGGGGCGAATGAGCAGTTCTTC

j_gene: TRBJ2-7
v_gene: TRBV28
d_gene: NA
abundance: once
CDR3aa: CASSLGGNLHEQYF
CDR3nt: TGTGCCAGCAGTTTAGGAGGGAATTTACACGAGCAGTACTTC

j_gene: TRBJ1-3
v_gene: TRBV4-1
d_gene: NA
abundance: NA
CDR3aa: CASSPQGLSSGNTIYF
CDR3nt: TGCGCCAGCAGCCCCCAGGGGCTGAGCTCTGGAAACACCATATATTTT

j_gene: TRBJ2-3
v_gene: TRBV5-4
d_gene: NA
abundance: NA
CDR3aa: CASSLYQGTDTQYF
CDR3nt: TGTGCCAGCAGCTTGTATCAGGGTACAGATACGCAGTATTTT

j_gene: TRBJ2-3
v_gene: TRBV5-6
d_gene: TRBD2
abundance: NA
CDR3aa: CASSFRREGLGTDTQYF
CDR3nt: TGTGCCAGCAGCTTTCGGCGGGAGGGCCTTGGCACAGATACGCAGTATTTT